This TCR beta chain emerged from a study of T cells in Graves' hyperthyroidism and ophthalmopathy. Ten or more counts support this clonotype. The diagnoses drew upon clinical symptoms, serum thyroxine and TRAb, thyroid ultrasound and orbital computed tomography. From roughly 10 ml of fresh peripheral blood, PBMCs were isolated. V lost 5 bases and J 1 base, leaving 6 bases between the germline ends. CDR1 is SNHLY, CDR2 FYNNEI, per germline. This CDR3 comprises 12 residues. TCR beta CDR3 sequences were amplified from RNA transcripts. A set of HTBI primers served as the primers for a first-round RT-PCR of the TCR CDR3. TCRdb called the multiplex PCR reads again in MiXCR, with one record for every CDR3 protein. Of under 350,000 distinct CDR3 sequences listed, 21% are singletons.

The genes are TRBV2 and TRBJ2-7; no reliable D call. This TCR came from a woman in her fifties or sixties with Graves' hyperthyroidism. Sequenced material: blood. The CDR3 is CASSPRSYEQYF. The CDR3, as DNA: TGTGCCAGCAGTCCGAGGTCCTACGAGCAGTACTTC.